Below, 27 T cell receptor beta chains from the same sample are listed, as sequenced in a study of blood T cells in healthy people across ages (dated by TCRdb to between 2014 and 2016). To prepare the library, 5' RACE was applied. Sequencing used an Illumina HiSeq 2500. A second PCR of about 6 to 11 cycles was run with a J-beta primer mix and a sample-barcoded 5' primer. TCRdb handled the public reads itself, with Q25 trimming in fastp and clone calling in MiXCR, and kept productive beta chains. Each CDR3 protein appears once, grouped with its most common genes and DNA. The sample yields some 1,500,000 distinct CDR3 sequences; roughly 43% were counted once. Of the sample, roughly 3.7% falls within the top ten clones. Sample: blood. These receptors all stem from a woman younger than 35 in good health.

The chain couples TRBV27 to TRBJ1-2; 12 positions match TRBD1. Germline-derived CDR1 and CDR2 are MNHEY and SMNVEV (reference sequence). The CDR3 is 13 residues long. The junction had 8 bases not matched to a gene; V was cut back by 5 bases and J by 13 bases. The CDR3, as DNA: TGTGCCAGCAGTCCGGGACAGGGGGCAAGTTGCACCTTC. Translated: CASSPGQGASCTF.

This chain joins TRBV5-1 and TRBJ2-3; D uncertain. Trimming pared 0 bases from V and 2 bases from J, leaving 10 bases between. The CDR3 totals 15 residues. CDR1 SGHRS and CDR2 YFSETQ come from the germline V gene. The CDR3, as DNA: TGCGCCAGCAGCTTGGAAGATGTCCTCACAGATACGCAGTATTTT. Its protein product is CASSLEDVLTDTQYF. Together with reference TRBV5-1 and TRBJ2-3, the CDR3 gives the full variable domain: KAGVTQTPRYLIKTRGQQVTLSCSPISGHRSVSWYQQTPGQGLQFLFEYFSETQRNKGNFPGRFSGRQFSNSRSEMNVSTLELGDSALYLCASSLEDVLTDTQYFGPGTRLTVL.

This rearrangement joins TRBV7-9 to TRBJ2-1; TRBD2 agrees at 8 bases. Looked up from germline, CDR1 is SEHNR and CDR2 is FQNEAQ (reference sequence). With 5 bases clipped from V and 3 bases from J, the junction kept 6 bases outside the gene matches. The CDR3 has 15 amino acids. The CDR3 reads CASSHPGLDYNEQFF. CDR3 DNA: TGTGCCAGCAGCCATCCGGGACTAGACTACAATGAGCAGTTCTTC.

The J gene is TRBJ1-2, the V gene TRBV5-1; the match to TRBD1 covers 8 bases. This CDR3 has 18 amino acids. The V segment lost 3 bases and the J segment 8 bases; nucleotides outside the gene matches: 21. The germline CDR1 and CDR2 sequences are SGHRS and YFSETQ. CDR3 region: CASSSEPPGTGNLNGYTF. For the CDR3, the DNA is TGCGCCAGCAGCTCCGAACCTCCCGGGACAGGAAACTTGAACGGCTACACCTTC.

This chain links TRBV9 with TRBJ2-3, with D unclear. Deletions cut 0 bases from V and 4 bases from J, with 9 bases between. There are 14 residues in the CDR3. CDR1 SGDLS and CDR2 YYNGEE come from the germline V gene. CDR3 DNA sequence: TGTGCCAGCAGCGTAGGTACAGTTGCAGATACGCAGTATTTT. Translating gives CASSVGTVADTQYF.

The chain uses TRBV7-9 and TRBJ2-3; TRBD1 matches 7 bases. The CDR3 is 13 residues long. With V trimmed by 0 bases and J by 14 bases, 8 bases remained unmatched. The V gene's germline CDR1 is SEHNR and CDR2 FQNEAQ (reference sequence). This chain's CDR3 is CASSLARDRYAYF. CDR3 DNA sequence: TGTGCCAGCAGCTTAGCCAGGGACAGATACGCGTATTTT. The full variable domain, with the rest looked up from reference TRBV7-9 and TRBJ2-3, is DTGVSQNPRHKITKRGQNVTFRCDPISEHNRLYWYRQTLGQGPEFLTYFQNEAQLEKSRLLSDRFSAERPKGSFSTLEIQRTEQGDSAMYLCASSLARDRYAYFGPGTRLTVL.

This clonotype showed up just a few times. The CDR3 DNA follows: TGCAGTGCTAGGACGTTTCAAGAGACCCAGTACTTC. Translation: CSARTFQETQYF. The chain recombines TRBV20-1 with TRBJ2-5; D ambiguous. Germline V lookup: CDR1 DFQATT, CDR2 SNEGSKA (reference sequence). CDR3 length: 12 residues. Trimming cost V 3 bases and J 2 bases, with 7 bases left between them.

This clonotype appeared once. The junction differs from germline at one of its ends, possibly a read error. The chain has TRBV20-1 and TRBJ1-3, with 9 bases lining up with TRBD1. Germline V gene sequence: CDR1 DFQATT, CDR2 SNEGSKA (reference sequence). The CDR3 spans 14 residues. CDR3 sequence: CSATGTGTGNAIYF. The CDR3 DNA follows: TGCAGTGCAACCGGGACAGGGACTGGAAACGCCATATATTTT.

Points on this clonotype: One end of the junction is discordant with germline, which a read error may explain. The chain has TRBV5-1 and TRBJ2-5; 7 nucleotides line up with TRBD1. TRBJ2-7 explains the end of the DNA better; the J call may be wrong. CDR1 is SGHRS and CDR2 is YFSETQ in the germline V gene. CDR3 length: 14 residues. CDR3 in amino acids: CTSSLTTGNYEQYF. CDR3 DNA sequence: TGCACCAGCAGCTTGACGACAGGGAACTACGAGCAGTACTTC.

V and J are TRBV7-3 and TRBJ2-7; 8 bases are a match to TRBD2. This CDR3 region has 17 residues. Germline assignment: CDR1 SGHTA and CDR2 FQGTGA. With 1 base clipped from V and 0 bases from J, the junction kept 8 bases outside the gene matches. CDR3 DNA: TGTGCCAGCAGCTTAAATGCGGGAGGCCCGAGCTCCTACGAGCAGTACTTC. As protein: CASSLNAGGPSSYEQYF.

This chain joins TRBV20-1 and TRBJ2-3; the D is unclear. Germline V lookup: CDR1 DFQATT, CDR2 SNEGSKA (reference sequence). The CDR3 consists of 16 residues. Here the CDR3 reads CSGKHLSKYRQDTQYF. The DNA of the CDR3 is TGCAGCGGAAAACATCTTAGCAAATACCGGCAAGATACGCAGTATTTT.

The V call is TRBV9, the J call TRBJ2-1; D call uncertain. The CDR3 consists of 12 residues. Germline CDR1 SGDLS, CDR2 YYNGEE. The V and J ends lost 0 bases and 9 bases respectively, with 7 bases between them. The CDR3 loop is CASSVGGFEQFF. CDR3 coding DNA: TGTGCCAGCAGCGTAGGAGGTTTTGAGCAGTTCTTC. Full variable domain (outside the CDR3, taken from reference TRBV9 and TRBJ2-1): DSGVTQTPKHLITATGQRVTLRCSPRSGDLSVYWYQQSLDQGLQFLIQYYNGEERAKGNILERFSAQQFPDLHSELNLSSLELGDSALYFCASSVGGFEQFFGPGTRLTVL.

This clonotype has a handful of counts. This chain uses TRBV27 with TRBJ2-7, with 7 bases lining up with TRBD1. Trimming removed 0 bases from V and 3 bases from J; junction bases left unmatched: 5. The CDR3 totals 15 residues. The germline V gene encodes CDR1 MNHEY and CDR2 SMNVEV (reference sequence). The CDR3 spells CASSLSGTDYYEQYF. Here the CDR3 DNA reads TGTGCCAGCAGTTTATCGGGGACAGACTACTACGAGCAGTACTTC.

This clonotype was counted ten times or more. This may come from a read error, since a much larger clone is one base off. The V and J genes are TRBV7-2 and TRBJ2-1, with D possibly being TRBD2 (7 bases). The J call may not be correct, given that the DNA end is closer to TRBJ2-7. The CDR3 is 16 residues long. Per germline, CDR1 SGHTA and CDR2 FQGNSA. CDR3 in DNA: TGTGCCAGCAGTTTCGTCGCGGGGGCCACCTACAATGAGCAGTACTTC. Its translation is CASSFVAGATYNEQYF.

This clonotype occurred a few times. The gene calls are TRBV2 and TRBJ2-6; D not resolved. The germline V gene has CDR1 SNHLY and CDR2 FYNNEI. The CDR3 spans 14 residues. Trimming removed 3 bases from V and 3 bases from J, with 6 bases in between. CDR3: CASSDGVGANVLTF. DNA for the CDR3: TGTGCCAGCAGTGATGGGGTTGGGGCCAACGTCCTGACTTTC.

The chain carries TRBV28 and TRBJ2-1, with D unclear. Germline V lookup: CDR1 MDHEN, CDR2 SYDVKM. The V and J ends lost 4 bases and 6 bases respectively, with 10 bases between them. The CDR3 covers 13 residues. CDR3 region: CASSWSTANEQFF. CDR3 nucleotide sequence: TGTGCCAGCAGTTGGTCCACCGCCAATGAGCAGTTCTTC.

J is TRBJ2-1 and V is TRBV5-1; weak D call: TRBD2 (6 bases). Trimming cost V 0 bases and J 2 bases, with 9 bases left between them. From germline, CDR1 is SGHRS and CDR2 YFSETQ. The length of the CDR3 is 15 residues. Written as DNA, the CDR3 is TGCGCCAGCAGCTTGGGGTGGGGGGCCTACAATGAGCAGTTCTTC. This codes for CASSLGWGAYNEQFF.

The genes are TRBV10-3 and TRBJ1-2, with D tentatively TRBD1 (6 bases). This CDR3 region has 14 residues. Trimming cost V 4 bases and J 2 bases, with 11 bases left between them. Per the germline V gene, CDR1 is ENHRY and CDR2 is SYGVKD. CDR3 in DNA: TGTGCCATCAGTGGAACAGGGTCAAACTATGGCTACACCTTC. Translation: CAISGTGSNYGYTF.

This clonotype was recorded only once. The chain couples TRBV10-3 to TRBJ2-1; perhaps D is TRBD1 or TRBD2 (6 bases each). Trimming took 2 bases from V and 5 from J, leaving 13 bases between them. Germline loops: CDR1 ENHRY, CDR2 SYGVKD. This CDR3 has 15 residues. This CDR3 is CAISEVAEGDNEQFF. In DNA form, the CDR3 reads TGTGCCATCAGTGAGGTAGCGGAGGGGGACAATGAGCAGTTCTTC.

This clonotype was seen only a few times. V and J are TRBV6-2 or TRBV6-3 and TRBJ1-2; TRBD1 might be the D (5 bases). The CDR3 is 14 residues long. Germline V gene lookup returns CDR1 MNHEY and CDR2 SVGEGT. V was cut by 0 bases and J by 6 bases, with 11 bases left in between. Written as DNA, the CDR3 is TGTGCCAGCAGTTACTCGAGGGGCGCCGATGGCTACACCTTC. Translating gives CASSYSRGADGYTF.

This rearrangement joins TRBV12-3 or TRBV12-4 to TRBJ1-5, with D unclear. V was pared by 6 bases and J by 1 base, with 13 bases between. The CDR3 extends over 15 amino acids. For the CDR3, the DNA is TGTGCCAGCAGCCCCCCGGGTTGGAGCAATCAGCCCCAGCATTTT. Translating it yields CASSPPGWSNQPQHF.

This clonotype was observed a handful of times. This chain joins TRBV12-3 or TRBV12-4 and TRBJ1-6; tentative D call: TRBD1 (5 bases). The CDR3 extends over 13 amino acids. The germline V and J ends were trimmed by 3 bases and 6 bases, with 6 bases remaining between them. The CDR3 reads CASSFDSNSPLHF. DNA of the CDR3: TGTGCCAGCAGTTTTGACAGTAATTCACCCCTCCACTTT.

As regards this clonotype: The junction departs from the called germline gene at one end, perhaps through a read error. The V gene is TRBV12-3 or TRBV12-4, the J gene TRBJ2-5, with unresolved D. The CDR3 runs to 11 residues. DNA of the CDR3: TGTGCCTGCAGTTCTAATACGGAGCAGTACTTC. Protein product: CACSSNTEQYF.

This clonotype was recorded a few times. V and J are TRBV20-1 and TRBJ2-7, with 7 bases that match TRBD1. After removal of 3 bases from V and 3 bases from J, the junction contained 14 bases not matched to a gene. This CDR3 region has 16 residues. Germline V CDR1 and CDR2: DFQATT, SNEGSKA (reference sequence). This CDR3 is CSASPHGPGGNYEQYF. The DNA of the CDR3 is TGCAGTGCTAGCCCTCACGGGCCAGGGGGTAACTACGAGCAGTACTTC.

This clonotype has only a few counts. This chain connects TRBV12-3 or TRBV12-4 to TRBJ2-7, with D uncertain. The CDR3 is 14 residues long. V was cut by 1 base and J by 5 bases, with 12 bases left in between. CDR3 sequence (DNA): TGTGCCAGCAGTTTAGGCACAGCTAGGGACGAGCAGTACTTC. Its protein is CASSLGTARDEQYF.

Notes on this clonotype: Being one base from a much bigger clone, this may be a read error. The chain carries TRBV4-1 and TRBJ2-7; D remains unclear. V gave up 0 bases and J gave up 4 bases, with 7 bases separating them. The germline gives CDR1 MGHRA, CDR2 YSYEKL. This CDR3 has 13 residues. CDR3 sequence reads: CASSQDMGYEQYF. As DNA, the CDR3 is TGCGCCAGCAGCCAAGATATGGGTTACGAGCAGTACTTC.

In its sample, this clonotype was seen a few times. CDR3 coding DNA: TGTGCCAGCAGCCCTGGTGGCTGGCAGCACAATGAGCAGTTCTTC. Protein product: CASSPGGWQHNEQFF. The chain combines TRBV9 with TRBJ2-1; D is unclear. CDR3 length: 15 amino acids. Per germline, CDR1 SGDLS and CDR2 YYNGEE. The germline V and J ends were trimmed by 4 bases and 5 bases, with 16 bases remaining between them.